This T cell receptor beta chain originates from a study of shared clonotypes between healthy human individuals. Here immunoSEQ multiplex PCR was the method, and the copy in TCRdb shows in-frame clones only, minus some. The data contain some 2,100,000 clones, approximately 94% of them singletons. About this clone itself: The antigen is undetermined.

CD45RO negativity and positive selection for CCR7 defined naive CD8 cells, a population that excluded terminally differentiated effector memory CD45RA+ cells. The study, taken as a whole, reports: Naive CD4 clonotypes overlapped across a handful of donors at about 5.2%.

V lost 4 bases, J lost 1 base, and 4 bases stayed unmatched. CDR1 SGDLS and CDR2 YYNGEE come from the germline V gene. This CDR3 has 15 amino acids. Sequences were obtained from naive CD8+ T cells from PBMCs. The clonotype originates from a young man in good health. Some clones in this sample may be carry-over from other donors' samples. The chain recombines TRBV9 with TRBJ2-1; 8 bases fit TRBD2. CDR3 sequence: CASSPGTRSYNEQFF. For the CDR3, the DNA is TGTGCCAGCAGCCCCGGGACTAGGTCCTACAATGAGCAGTTCTTC.